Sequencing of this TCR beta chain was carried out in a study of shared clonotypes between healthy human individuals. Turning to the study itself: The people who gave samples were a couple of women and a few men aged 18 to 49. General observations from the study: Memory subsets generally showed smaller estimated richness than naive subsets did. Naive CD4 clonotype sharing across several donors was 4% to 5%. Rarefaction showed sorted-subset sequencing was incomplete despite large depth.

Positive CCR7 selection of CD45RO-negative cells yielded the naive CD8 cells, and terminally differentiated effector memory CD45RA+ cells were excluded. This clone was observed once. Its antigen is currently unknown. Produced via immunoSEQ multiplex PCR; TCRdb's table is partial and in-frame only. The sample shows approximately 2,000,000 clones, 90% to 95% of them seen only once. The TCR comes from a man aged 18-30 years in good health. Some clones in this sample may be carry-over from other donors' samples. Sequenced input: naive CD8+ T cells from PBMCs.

CDR3 DNA sequence: TGTGCCAGCAGGTCGGACAGGGGAGTAGACGAGCAGTACTTC. It translates to CASRSDRGVDEQYF. J is TRBJ2-7 and V is TRBV28, with 9 bases aligning to TRBD1. CDR3 length: 14 amino acids. Germline V gene sequence: CDR1 MDHEN, CDR2 SYDVKM. Losses at the gene ends were 6 bases for V and 5 bases for J; bases not matched to a gene: 8.